This T cell receptor (beta chain) appears in the sequencing data of a study of cytomegalovirus exposure and HLA in healthy donors (dated 2017 in TCRdb). In terms of the full investigation: In an earlier analysis of approximately 500 of the donors, roughly 300 Gb of sequence data and 117 million unique TCR beta sequences from about 179 million T cells were reported. Rather than using new phenotypic data, the later analysis identified candidate immune exposures from TCR beta sequences and from how often those sequences occurred across donors. In an earlier analysis of roughly 540 of the donors, high-throughput TCR beta sequencing was used to judge whether each TCR beta V gene segment behaved as functional or pseudogenic. Typing coverage varied by locus: roughly 620-640 donors for A, B, C, DRB1 and DQB1; roughly 560 for DQA1; some 610 for DPA1; roughly 450 for DPB1. A later analysis re-analyzed previously published TCR beta repertoires from about 600 donors and added high-resolution HLA genotyping to study TCR occurrence patterns. On average, around 200,000 unique TCR beta nucleotide sequences were sequenced per donor among several hundred genotyped donors of the cohort, with about 17% of those sequences being non-productive. Every discovery cohort repertoire had been produced on one sequencing platform. Approximately 300 gigabases of sequencing data and around 80 million unique TCR sequences made up an early release that covered some 640 HLA-typed donors. A separate validation cohort of 100 to 150 different subjects was used in addition to the roughly 620-subject first cohort. The study profiled the T cell repertoires of under 850 subjects by immunosequencing and related them to cytomegalovirus serostatus. Donor age, sex, ethnicity and CMV serostatus were compiled together with the repertoire data. A later genetic analysis took genome-wide SNP genotypes for about three fifths of the 666 donors and used that subset as a discovery cohort. High-throughput TCR immunosequencing, statistical association of individual TCRs with disease status, and machine learning were combined to predict cytomegalovirus infection status. The aim of the study was to test whether cataloging public T cell receptors could identify signatures of past pathogen exposure. The genetic ancestry cluster associated with self-reported Caucasian donors included about 81% of the approximately 410 genotyped donors. Class I and class II HLA loci were covered by the typing at four-digit resolution. A few DR-DQ haplotypes were handled as single units for association and clustering because linkage in the cohort was strong.

The cohort consisted of approximately 670 healthy bone marrow donors. At the time of sampling, all cohort members were nominally healthy, though unrecorded immune exposures were likely present. The donor was CMV seropositive and was included in the group of approximately 300 seropositive cohort members. A peripheral blood sample was provided by each donor, and peripheral blood mononuclear cells were used for TCR beta sequencing. The Qiagen DNeasy Blood Extraction Kit was used to extract genomic DNA from the blood cell samples. Points the paper makes about the study in general: In an earlier analysis of about 600 of the donors, most TCR beta V segments appeared in productive rearrangements about 87% or about 30% of the time, broadly matching IMGT annotations. The classifier was reported to diagnose cytomegalovirus status with high specificity and sensitivity in both the original cohort and the validation cohort. The sequencing pipeline was judged likely to have produced a cluster of highly shared sequence variants as a technical artifact. Because counts were too low, around 17 rarely observed V segments, including chromosome 9 orphons, were left out of the earlier analysis of approximately 500 of the donors. At a false discovery rate of 0.05, a later analysis linked fewer than 20,000 TCR beta sequences to specific HLA alleles. According to a later analysis, parvovirus B19, influenza, CMV and Epstein-Barr virus appeared linked to several top co-occurrence clusters. A later genetic analysis associated a missense DCLRE1C variant with V-gene and J-gene trimming of TCR beta chains, and an independent cohort replicated the association. The presence/absence analyses assumed that sequencing depth was roughly uniform across donors, and that assumption may not be true. In a later genetic analysis, fewer N-insertions in productive TCRs were reported among donors in an Asian-associated ancestry cluster than the 666-donor mean. According to a later analysis, TCR association rates differed among HLA loci, with DRB1 alleles showing the most associated TCRs and HLA-C alleles showing the fewest. A total of 150 or so TCR beta chains were listed by the study as associated with cytomegalovirus. It was suggested by the authors that the approach could potentially be generalized to other disease states and immunological phenotypes. Correlated functional status among segregating V segments might reflect linkage disequilibrium, but an unknown experimental factor could not be ruled out. Most CMV-associated TCR beta chains appeared to be HLA-restricted in a later analysis, and the HLA associations seemed to be driven largely by CMV exposure. Some IMGT-functional V segments, including TRBV6-2 and TRBV6-3, could not be distinguished by the 87-base-pair reads and were therefore excluded. Three of the identified cytomegalovirus-associated TCR beta chains were confirmed in vitro to be specific for cytomegalovirus antigens. Only TCR beta chains were sequenced in this cohort, and the absence of alpha or paired-chain data limited detectable features. A further reported finding was that TCR beta sequences accurately predicted the HLA-A and HLA-B alleles for most subjects in the first cohort. Compared with equally common non-associated chains, HLA-associated TCR beta chains in a later analysis were more clonally expanded and had lower generation probabilities. Across donors, most TCR sequences were observed very rarely, whereas some public TCRs were present in many individuals. Because HLA typing was missing for some donors at each locus, association tests included only the typed subset. Strong co-occurrence of HLA alleles, especially DR and DQ, made assigning TCR associations to individual alleles difficult. CMV serostatus was the only immune exposure information available for the cohort.

Inclusive of the bounding cysteine and phenylalanine, the CDR3 is 16 residues long. Just CDR3 DNA is preserved here, 48 bases in frame from base 1. Per the germline V gene, MDHEN is the CDR1 and SYDVKM is the CDR2. V was cut back by 5 bases and J by 1 base, leaving a gap of 17 bases between them. Library generation was performed with the immunoSEQ multiplex PCR assay. The multiplex PCR relied on a mix of 60 forward primers for TCR Vbeta segments and 13 reverse primers for TCR Jbeta segments. Amplification of the CDR3 region of rearranged TCR beta genes was performed with a multiplex PCR assay on genomic DNA. On the Illumina HiSeq System, the amplified TCR beta libraries were sequenced as 87-base-pair reads. Under the source paper's analysis protocol: Across the roughly 670 repertoires, a later analysis counted around 80 million unique TCR beta chains, roughly 11 million of which were shared by at least two donors. To remove PCR and sequencing errors, raw reads were error-corrected and collapsed into unique sequences using a nearest-neighbor algorithm that merged closely related sequences. To assign V, D and J gene segments, CDR3 sequences were aligned to IMGT reference sequences. Each retained sequence needed at least a six-nucleotide match to both a V gene segment and a J gene segment. A rearrangement counted as productive if the CDR3 had no stop codons and remained in frame with V and J, and every other rearrangement counted as non-productive. Following IMGT convention, CDR3 was defined as the stretch from the second conserved V-encoded cysteine to the conserved J-encoded phenylalanine. In an earlier analysis of more than 550 of the donors, sequences lacking an unambiguous match to a single V gene segment were excluded. In an earlier analysis of several hundred of the donors, V segments were called functional above 56.7% productive rearrangements and were called segregating when the between-donor standard deviation exceeded 5%. A statistical classification framework was built for diagnosing cytomegalovirus status from the catalog of TCR beta chain sequences. V and J gene assignment, in a later analysis, came from comparing TCR nucleotide sequences with IMGT/GENE-DB human TR gene sequences. A later analysis assigned CDR3 sequences and most-parsimonious VDJ recombination scenarios with the TCRdist pipeline. In a later analysis, each TCR beta chain was defined by its CDR3 amino acid sequence together with its V-gene family, and reads lacking a unique V-gene family were excluded. To address suspected cross-contamination and a sequencing artifact, a later analysis removed under 600 highly shared, low-generation-probability nucleotide sequences. For each public chain, a later analysis derived a clonal expansion index from normalized ranks of inferred template counts within each repertoire. In a later analysis, generation probabilities were computed using a VDJ recombination model fitted to out-of-frame rearrangements, and the results were checked against IGoR. In a later analysis, TCR-TCR, TCR-HLA and TCR-CMV co-occurrence was scored with hypergeometric tests, and a repertoire-size bias correction was applied to TCR pairs. A later analysis estimated false discovery rates by permuting HLA or CMV assignments 20 times. A later analysis grouped co-occurring TCRs with DBSCAN, adding TCRdist sequence similarity when clustering within HLA-allele-positive subsets. Repertoires with fewer than 30,000 or more than 120,000 public chains were left out of co-occurrence clustering, as were about five repertoires with anomalous nucleotide sharing. Imported from immuneACCESS, the table was reduced by TCRdb to in-frame sequences with V and J called. These copies leave out some clones; in studies compared against another copy, an unresolved V gene accounts for under half, and the cause of the remainder is not known. V, J and clone size derive from that table, while D and trimming were established from the DNA sequence. Within this sample are about 150,000 clones, with more than 70% of them counted one time only. 11% of the sample lies in the top ten.

On this clone itself: This clone's antigen is unknown. Base qualities were left out, and no much larger clone turns up one base away.

Material: PBMCs. Recombination connected TRBV28 to TRBJ1-1; a weak D assignment points to TRBD1 (5 bases agree). The sequence was collected from a man aged 18 to 30 in good health and CMV-seropositive. The CDR3 protein: CASSPQSGPRNTEAFF. The bases are TGTGCCAGCAGTCCCCAGTCAGGGCCCAGGAACACTGAAGCTTTCTTT.